Listed here are 12 T cell receptor beta chains from one sample, sequenced in a study of T cells after yellow fever vaccination. TCRdb recomputed calls from the 5' RACE reads with MiXCR, one row per CDR3 protein. The table has approximately 300,000 distinct CDR3 sequences, 6.8% seen once; the top ten hold 18%. The sample was PBMCs, taken about 41 days after the first yellow fever vaccination. These receptors were collected from a man between 18 and 35 years old who received the YFV17D yellow fever vaccine.

The chain employs TRBV12-3 or TRBV12-4 and TRBJ2-7; no clear D. The CDR3 length is 15 residues. V was cut by 4 bases and J by 6 bases, with 19 bases left in between. CDR3 bases: TGTGCCAGCAGTTATACCGGGCCGAAGGCGGCCGAGCAGTACTTC. Encoded protein: CASSYTGPKAAEQYF.

The chain couples TRBV10-3 to TRBJ2-2; D is undetermined. Between the trimmed V and J ends, which lost 2 bases and 0 bases, there was a span of 10 bases. Germline V CDR1 and CDR2: ENHRY, SYGVKD. This CDR3 spans 16 amino acids. CDR3 loop: CAISEVSAANTGELFF. The CDR3, as DNA: TGTGCCATCAGTGAGGTCTCAGCCGCGAACACCGGGGAGCTGTTTTTT.

The V call is TRBV7-9, the J call TRBJ1-1; no definite D call. V was shortened by 6 bases and J by 3 bases, with 5 bases between the two germline ends. This CDR3 has 11 amino acids. Germline CDR1 is SEHNR and CDR2 is FQNEAQ (reference sequence). The CDR3 region is CASRHDTEAFF. CDR3 nucleotide sequence: TGTGCCAGCAGACACGACACTGAAGCTTTCTTT.

This clonotype turned up a few times. The rearrangement links TRBV10-3 to TRBJ2-3, with 8 bases fitting TRBD2. The CDR3 has 18 residues. Trimming cost V 6 bases and J 2 bases; bases outside gene matches: 16. Germline loops: CDR1 ENHRY, CDR2 SYGVKD. The CDR3 nucleotides are TGTGCCATCAGCGATGTCCGTGCGGCGGGAGGTTCCACAGATACGCAGTATTTT. Protein product: CAISDVRAAGGSTDTQYF.

This clonotype has just a few counts. The chain recombines TRBV19 with TRBJ2-7, with a weak D call TRBD1 (8 bases). This CDR3 has 15 amino acids. Trimming left V 5 bases short and J 4 bases short, with 18 bases between. Germline V CDR1 and CDR2: LNHDA, SQIVND (reference sequence). DNA for the CDR3: TGTGCCAGTAGTCCGGGAGGACAGGGTTCGTACGAGCAGTACTTC. Protein: CASSPGGQGSYEQYF.

The sample holds a few counts of this clonotype. This chain connects TRBV5-5 to TRBJ2-7, with D possibly matching TRBD2 (7 bases). The germline V gene encodes CDR1 SGHKS and CDR2 YYEKEE (reference sequence). CDR3 length equals 16 residues. V was pared by 1 base and J by 0 bases, with 14 bases between. The CDR3 DNA reads TGTGCCAGCAGCTTGAGGGGGGGAGGGCTCTCCTACGAGCAGTACTTC. Translated: CASSLRGGGLSYEQYF.

This clonotype was found a few times. The chain has TRBV5-1 and TRBJ2-2; unclear D gene. V was cut by 0 bases and J by 1 base, with 10 bases left in between. Germline V lookup: CDR1 SGHRS, CDR2 YFSETQ. The CDR3 sequence is 16 residues long. The CDR3 protein is CASSLGPQKNTGELFF. CDR3 nucleotides: TGCGCCAGCAGCTTGGGGCCCCAGAAGAACACCGGGGAGCTGTTTTTT.

This clonotype was seen a few times. The genes are TRBV20-1 and TRBJ2-7; 7 positions match TRBD2. The CDR3 runs 14 residues. The J segment lost 2 bases and the V segment lost 0 bases, leaving 4 bases of the junction unmatched. Germline V gene lookup returns CDR1 DFQATT and CDR2 SNEGSKA (reference sequence). For the CDR3, the DNA is TGCAGTGCTAGAGATGTTGCGGGGGCCTACGAGCAGTACTTC. It yields the protein CSARDVAGAYEQYF.

The chain couples TRBV7-2 to TRBJ2-5, with D perhaps given as TRBD1 or TRBD2 (6 bases each). CDR1 SGHTA and CDR2 FQGNSA come from the germline V gene. This CDR3 contains 14 residues. The V gene lost 1 base and the J gene lost 5 bases, with 11 bases spanning the gap. In DNA form, the CDR3 reads TGTGCCAGCAGCTTAGGGGGGGCGCCGGAGACCCAGTACTTC. Translation: CASSLGGAPETQYF.

This chain connects TRBV5-1 to TRBJ1-2; D perhaps matches TRBD1 (5 bases). Per the germline V gene, CDR1 is SGHRS and CDR2 is YFSETQ. The V and J ends lost 0 bases and 0 bases respectively, with 12 bases between them. CDR3 length equals 16 residues. The CDR3 bases are TGCGCCAGCAGCTTGGAGGCGGGACTAGCTAACTATGGCTACACCTTC. This translates into CASSLEAGLANYGYTF.

This clonotype has just a few counts. DNA of the CDR3: TGTGCCAGCAGCTTAGGAGGGATAACTCAGCCCCAGCATTTT. It encodes CASSLGGITQPQHF. This chain uses TRBV7-2 with TRBJ1-5; D ambiguous. In germline, CDR1 is SGHTA, CDR2 FQGNSA. V was clipped by 1 base and J by 6 bases, with 10 bases between them. The CDR3 loop spans 14 amino acids.

The chain combines TRBV20-1 with TRBJ1-1; a weak D match, TRBD1 (6 bases). Trimming removed 2 bases from V and 3 bases from J, with 13 bases in between. CDR3 length: 14 residues. Germline CDR1 and CDR2: DFQATT and SNEGSKA (reference sequence). As DNA, the CDR3 is TGCAGTGCTAGACAGGGGTCCATCGACACTGAAGCTTTCTTT. Translating gives CSARQGSIDTEAFF.